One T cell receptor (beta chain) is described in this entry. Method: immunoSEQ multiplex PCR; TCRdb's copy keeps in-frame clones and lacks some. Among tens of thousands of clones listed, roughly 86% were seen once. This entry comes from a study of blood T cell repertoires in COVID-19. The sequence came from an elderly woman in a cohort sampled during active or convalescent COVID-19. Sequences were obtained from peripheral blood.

The CDR3 is CATDDGTGKSPLHF. CDR3 in DNA: TGTGCCACCGATGACGGGACAGGGAAGTCACCCCTCCACTTT. J is TRBJ1-6 and V is TRBV15; 9 bases agree with TRBD1. V was pared by 8 bases and J by 10 bases, with 9 bases of the junction left unmatched. This CDR3 has 14 residues. Looked up from germline, CDR1 is LNHNV and CDR2 is YYDKDF (reference sequence).